A single sample gave rise to the 9 T cell receptor beta chains below, sequenced in a study of blood T cell repertoires in COVID-19. TCRdb's table, derived via immunoSEQ multiplex PCR, lists solely in-frame clones and lacks some. This table holds roughly 100,000 clones, around 82% found once. Sequences were obtained from peripheral blood. The source is a human donor in a cohort sampled during active or convalescent COVID-19.

V usage is TRBV30 and J usage is TRBJ1-3; tentatively, D is TRBD1 (6 bases). The CDR3 has 19 amino acids. Between the trimmed V and J ends, which lost 2 bases and 0 bases, there was a span of 23 bases. Germline V gene sequence: CDR1 GTSNPN, CDR2 SVGIG (reference sequence). CDR3 region: CAWSRITGTNNLSGNTIYF. The CDR3 nucleotides are TGTGCCTGGAGTCGTATTACAGGGACGAATAACCTCTCTGGAAACACCATATATTTT.

The chain uses TRBV7-9 and TRBJ1-2; D is possibly TRBD1 (6 bases). The germline gives CDR1 SEHNR, CDR2 FQNEAQ (reference sequence). The germline V and J ends were trimmed by 2 bases and 6 bases, with 16 bases remaining between them. The CDR3 runs to 15 residues. CDR3 sequence (DNA): TGTGCCAGCAGCTTACTGGGGGCGCACGGCAATGGCTACACCTTC. It encodes CASSLLGAHGNGYTF.

The J gene is TRBJ2-1, the V gene TRBV19; tentatively, D is TRBD1 (6 bases). The CDR3 spans 15 residues. Germline V gene sequence: CDR1 LNHDA, CDR2 SQIVND (reference sequence). With 7 bases removed from V and 0 bases from J, the gap between germline ends came to 13 bases. The CDR3 sequence: CASTQDRYSYNEQFF. The CDR3 DNA reads as TGTGCCAGTACCCAGGACAGATACTCCTACAATGAGCAGTTCTTC.

J is TRBJ1-6 and V is TRBV7-9; maybe TRBD1 (6 bases). Trimming removed 5 bases from V and 0 bases from J, with 14 bases in between. Per germline, CDR1 SEHNR and CDR2 FQNEAQ (reference sequence). The CDR3 consists of 17 residues. CDR3 sequence reads: CASSGGGPSSYNSPLHF. The CDR3 coding sequence is TGTGCCAGCAGCGGGGGGGGCCCAAGCTCCTATAATTCACCCCTCCACTTT.

J is TRBJ2-2 and V is TRBV5-1; 7 bases fit TRBD1. The CDR3 loop spans 16 amino acids. CDR1 is SGHRS, CDR2 YFSETQ, per germline. The V gene end was trimmed by 0 bases and the J gene end by 0 bases; junction bases not matched to a gene: 2. The CDR3 DNA sequence: TGCGCCAGCAGCTTGGCAGGGACAGCGAACACCGGGGAGCTGTTTTTT. It specifies CASSLAGTANTGELFF.

The rearrangement uses TRBV19 and TRBJ1-5, with D perhaps TRBD1 (6 bases). The germline gives CDR1 LNHDA, CDR2 SQIVND (reference sequence). The CDR3 contains 14 residues. V lost 6 bases and J 0 bases, leaving 9 bases between the germline ends. DNA of the CDR3: TGTGCCAGTAGGACAGGATATAGCAATCAGCCCCAGCATTTT. Its protein is CASRTGYSNQPQHF.

J is TRBJ1-2 and V is TRBV20-1; D gene unclear. The CDR3 runs 12 residues. V was pared by 3 bases and J by 5 bases, with 10 bases between. CDR1 DFQATT and CDR2 SNEGSKA come from the germline V gene (reference sequence). The CDR3 nucleotides are TGCAGTGCTAGTACCGACTCATATGGCTACACCTTC. This encodes CSASTDSYGYTF.

This chain uses TRBV6-5 with TRBJ1-4, with D perhaps matching TRBD1 (5 bases). Germline V CDR1 and CDR2: MNHEY, SVGAGI. The CDR3 is made up of 14 amino acids. The V end lost 2 bases, the J end lost 7 bases, and 11 bases lay between the germline ends. The CDR3 loop reads CASSYRGSLEKLFF. CDR3 sequence (DNA): TGTGCCAGCAGTTACCGGGGGTCGCTTGAAAAACTGTTTTTT.

The rearrangement uses TRBV6-5 and TRBJ1-2, with no clear D. The CDR3 spans 14 residues. CDR1 is MNHEY, CDR2 SVGAGI, per germline. V lost 2 bases and J lost 2, with 9 bases in between. In DNA, the CDR3 is TGTGCCAGCAGTTACGGGCGGGGAAACTATGGCTACACCTTC. Amino acid sequence: CASSYGRGNYGYTF.